These 5 T cell receptor beta chains share one sample of origin, sequenced in a study of T cell responses to AZD1222 COVID-19 vaccine. The table came from immunoSEQ multiplex PCR; TCRdb's copy has only in-frame clones and leaves some out. Counted here are 150,000 to 200,000 clones, 92% occurring once; the ten biggest clones make up approximately 0.98%. The sequencing used peripheral blood, collected 28 days after the second AZD1222 dose. Every receptor here comes from an adult who received the AZD1222 COVID-19 vaccine.

This chain's CDR3 is CASSARTGGELGYTF. DNA for the CDR3: TGTGCCAGCAGCGCCAGGACAGGGGGCGAGCTAGGCTACACCTTC. The rearrangement uses TRBV9 and TRBJ1-2, with 11 bases lining up with TRBD1. This CDR3 has 15 amino acids. In germline, CDR1 is SGDLS, CDR2 YYNGEE. Germline trimming cut 3 bases from V and 8 bases from J; bases unmatched to any gene: 9.

The chain employs TRBV5-1 and TRBJ2-5, with D uncertain. Deletions cut 0 bases from V and 2 bases from J, with 8 bases between. The CDR3 is 14 amino acids. CDR1 SGHRS and CDR2 YFSETQ come from the germline V gene. The CDR3 DNA sequence: TGCGCCAGCAGCTTGGGGCAGATACAAGAGACCCAGTACTTC. Translating it yields CASSLGQIQETQYF. The variable domain in full, with the rest retrieved from reference TRBV5-1 and TRBJ2-5, is KAGVTQTPRYLIKTRGQQVTLSCSPISGHRSVSWYQQTPGQGLQFLFEYFSETQRNKGNFPGRFSGRQFSNSRSEMNVSTLELGDSALYLCASSLGQIQETQYFGPGTRLLVL.

This chain links TRBV6-1 with TRBJ1-2; 7 bases map to TRBD1. V lost 3 bases to trimming and J lost 8 bases; unmatched junction nucleotides: 12. This CDR3 region has 15 residues. Germline CDR1 and CDR2: MNHNS and SASEGT. CDR3 residues: CASSDKARGAPGYTF. The CDR3, as DNA: TGTGCCAGCAGTGATAAGGCCAGGGGGGCACCGGGCTACACCTTC.

The chain carries TRBV20-1 and TRBJ2-1; 10 bases line up with TRBD1. The CDR3 runs to 11 residues. The J segment lost 12 bases and the V segment lost 5 bases, leaving 4 bases of the junction unmatched. CDR1 is DFQATT, CDR2 SNEGSKA, per germline (reference sequence). The CDR3 protein is CSAGDRGRQFF. CDR3 sequence (DNA): TGCAGTGCTGGGGACAGGGGAAGGCAGTTCTTC.

This clone has a handful of counts. The rearrangement joins TRBV6-5 to TRBJ1-2, with a weak D call TRBD1 (5 bases). Germline V gene data show CDR1 as MNHEY and CDR2 as SVGAGI. The ends were cut back, 4 bases at V and 4 bases at J, with 7 bases in the middle. The CDR3 covers 12 residues. The CDR3 protein is CASSSGAYGYTF. In DNA, the CDR3 is TGTGCCAGCAGTTCCGGGGCCTATGGCTACACCTTC.